This entry is about one T cell receptor beta chain. Its specificity is unknown. The ends lost 5 bases at V and 7 bases at J; junction bases unmatched: 7. CDR3 length equals 14 residues. Germline V gives CDR1 SNHLY, CDR2 FYNNEI. This record belongs to a study of cytomegalovirus exposure and HLA in healthy donors. Study-level findings and limits: A prior analysis recorded that most TCR beta V segments were productive about 87% or about 30% of the time. Rare TCR sequences dominated, though some public TCRs recurred in many donors.

PCR used 60 Vbeta primers and 13 Jbeta primers. Libraries were prepared by immunoSEQ multiplex PCR; TCRdb keeps only in-frame clonotypes and omits some of them. The sample has 150,000 to 200,000 clones, roughly 80% seen once; the top ten hold about 6%. This sequence joins TRBV2 and TRBJ1-5; 8 nucleotides match TRBD1. The sample comprised PBMCs. The clonotype originates from a man aged 40-49 years in good health and CMV-seropositive. CDR3 residues: CASSLETGVQPQHF. The CDR3, as DNA: TGTGCCAGCAGTCTAGAGACAGGGGTACAGCCCCAGCATTTT.